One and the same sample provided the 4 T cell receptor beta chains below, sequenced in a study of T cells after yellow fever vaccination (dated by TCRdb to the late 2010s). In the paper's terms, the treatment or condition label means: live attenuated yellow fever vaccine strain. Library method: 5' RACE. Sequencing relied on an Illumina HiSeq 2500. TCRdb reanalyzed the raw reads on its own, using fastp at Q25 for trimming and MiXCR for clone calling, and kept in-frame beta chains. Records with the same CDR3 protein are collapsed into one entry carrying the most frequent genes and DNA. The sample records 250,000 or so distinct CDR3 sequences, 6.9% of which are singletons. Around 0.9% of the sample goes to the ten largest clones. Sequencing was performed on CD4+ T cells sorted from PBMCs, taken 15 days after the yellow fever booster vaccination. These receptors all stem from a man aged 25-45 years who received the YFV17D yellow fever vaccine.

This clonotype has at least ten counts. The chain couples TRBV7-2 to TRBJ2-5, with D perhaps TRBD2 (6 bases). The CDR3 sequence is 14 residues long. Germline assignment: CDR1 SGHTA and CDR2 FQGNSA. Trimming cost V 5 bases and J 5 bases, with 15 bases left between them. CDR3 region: CASSTNGGMETQYF. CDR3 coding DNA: TGTGCCAGCAGCACCAACGGCGGGATGGAGACCCAGTACTTC.

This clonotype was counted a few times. CDR3 DNA: TGTGCCAGCAGACCACGACCGGGCTTGGGCTATGGCTACACCTTC. The encoded protein is CASRPRPGLGYGYTF. J is TRBJ1-2 and V is TRBV6-1; D is ambiguous. V lost 6 bases and J lost 4, with 18 bases in between. From germline, CDR1 is MNHNS and CDR2 SASEGT. This CDR3 spans 15 amino acids.

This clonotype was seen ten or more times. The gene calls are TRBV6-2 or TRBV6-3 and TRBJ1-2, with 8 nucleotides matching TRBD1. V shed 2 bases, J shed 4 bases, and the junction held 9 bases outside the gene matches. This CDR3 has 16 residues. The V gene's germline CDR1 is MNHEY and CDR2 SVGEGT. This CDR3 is CASSYNGQGDLYGYTF. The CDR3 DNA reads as TGTGCCAGCAGTTACAACGGACAGGGAGACCTCTATGGCTACACCTTC.

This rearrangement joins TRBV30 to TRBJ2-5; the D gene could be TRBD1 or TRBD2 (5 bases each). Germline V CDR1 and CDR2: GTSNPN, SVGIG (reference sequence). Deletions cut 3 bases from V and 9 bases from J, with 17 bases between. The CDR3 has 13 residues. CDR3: CAWRSRAEGSQYF. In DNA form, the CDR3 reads TGTGCCTGGAGGTCAAGGGCCGAGGGGTCCCAGTACTTC.